This TCR beta chain comes out of a study of CD8 T cells in Susac syndrome. Germline V gives CDR1 SQVTM, CDR2 ANQGSEA. This CDR3 is built from 13 residues. Trimming took off 7 bases at V and 1 base at J, with 13 bases between the two ends. The RNA, about 0.45 to 1 ug, was put through reverse transcription using random hexamers. TCRdb reprocessed the immunoSEQ multiplex PCR reads with MiXCR, giving one entry per CDR3 protein. The sample includes roughly 160,000 distinct CDR3 sequences, about 93% of them seen just once. The sample taken for sequencing was CD4+ T cells from PBMCs. The chain is built from TRBV29-1 and TRBJ1-2; a weak D match, TRBD1 (6 bases). The sequence derives from a human donor in good health. As DNA, the CDR3 is TGCAGCGATACGGACAGTCGTAACTATGGCTACACCTTC. As protein: CSDTDSRNYGYTF.